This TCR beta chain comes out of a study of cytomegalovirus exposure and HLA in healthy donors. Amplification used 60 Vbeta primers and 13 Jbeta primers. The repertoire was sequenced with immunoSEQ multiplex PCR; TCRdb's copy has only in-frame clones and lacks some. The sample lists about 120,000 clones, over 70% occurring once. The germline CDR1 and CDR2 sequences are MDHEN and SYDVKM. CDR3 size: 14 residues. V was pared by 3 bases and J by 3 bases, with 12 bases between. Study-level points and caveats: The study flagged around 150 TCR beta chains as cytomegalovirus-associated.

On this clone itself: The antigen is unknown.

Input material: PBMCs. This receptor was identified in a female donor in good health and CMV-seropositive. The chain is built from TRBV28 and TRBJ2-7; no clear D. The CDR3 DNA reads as TGTGCCAGCAGTTTGCTGGGCGCCAACTACGAGCAGTACTTC. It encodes CASSLLGANYEQYF.